This TCR beta chain was sequenced for a study of CD8+ T cells in alopecia areata. This CDR3 contains 16 residues. Looked up from germline, CDR1 is KGHSH and CDR2 is LQKENI. Trimming left V 0 bases short and J 2 bases short, with 12 bases between. The treatment was: oral pan-JAK inhibitor, 5-10 mg twice daily. Collection of lesional scalp punch biopsies and peripheral blood was performed in alopecia areata patients. Reverse transcribed after extraction, RNA yielded cDNA as the sequencing template. Some clones are missing from TCRdb's copy, which holds only in-frame ones; the method was immunoSEQ multiplex PCR. This table has about 13,000 clones, 68% appearing once.

Source: skin, taken at week 4, from a patient treated with tofacitinib. The sequence was obtained from a human donor with alopecia areata. The chain joins TRBV18 to TRBJ2-3, with D maybe TRBD2 (5 bases). CDR3 in amino acids: CASSPPQRINTDTQYF. In DNA, the CDR3 is TGTGCCAGCTCACCACCCCAGCGGATCAACACAGATACGCAGTATTTT. Together with reference TRBV18 and TRBJ2-3, the CDR3 gives the full variable domain: NAGVMQNPRHLVRRRGQEARLRCSPMKGHSHVYWYRQLPEEGLKFMVYLQKENIIDESGMPKERFSAEFPKEGPSILRIQQVVRGDSAAYFCASSPPQRINTDTQYFGPGTRLTVL.